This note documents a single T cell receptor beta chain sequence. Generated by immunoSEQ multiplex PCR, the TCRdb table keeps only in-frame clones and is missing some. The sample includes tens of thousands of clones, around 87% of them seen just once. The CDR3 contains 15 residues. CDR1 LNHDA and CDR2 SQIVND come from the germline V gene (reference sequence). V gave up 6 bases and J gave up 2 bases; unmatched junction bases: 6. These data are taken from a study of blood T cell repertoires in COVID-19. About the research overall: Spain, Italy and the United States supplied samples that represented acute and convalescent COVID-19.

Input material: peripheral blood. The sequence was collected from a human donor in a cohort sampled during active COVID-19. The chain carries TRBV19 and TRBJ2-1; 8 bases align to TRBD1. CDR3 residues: CASSRQGLTYNEQFF. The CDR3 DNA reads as TGTGCCAGTAGCAGACAGGGGCTAACCTACAATGAGCAGTTCTTC.